This T cell receptor (beta chain) was profiled in a study of cytomegalovirus exposure and HLA in healthy donors. The donors comprised healthy bone marrow donors. Germline loops: CDR1 LNHDA, CDR2 SQIVND (reference sequence). The CDR3 totals 12 residues. The V and J ends lost 1 base and 6 bases respectively, with 6 bases between them. PCR involved 60 Vbeta and 13 Jbeta primers. Method: immunoSEQ multiplex PCR; TCRdb's copy keeps in-frame clones and lacks some. This table has 180,000 or so clones, 72% appearing once. The receptor's source is a human donor in good health. The V and J genes are TRBV19 and TRBJ1-1, with D possibly TRBD1 on 6 matching bases. Sequenced sample: PBMCs. The CDR3 coding sequence is TGTGCCAGTAGTATAGGGACAGCTGAAGCTTTCTTT. It is translated as CASSIGTAEAFF. The complete variable domain, with remaining parts taken from reference TRBV19 and TRBJ1-1, reads DGGITQSPKYLFRKEGQNVTLSCEQNLNHDAMYWYRQDPGQGLRLIYYSQIVNDFQKGDIAEGYSVSREKKESFPLTVTSAQKNPTAFYLCASSIGTAEAFFGQGTRLTVV.